The source of this T cell receptor beta chain is a study of CD8 T cells in ankylosing spondylitis. 5'-RACE, quantitative and with molecular barcodes, yielded the TCR beta libraries. TCRdb re-analysed the 5' RACE reads in MiXCR, keeping a single row per CDR3 protein. Among 330,000 or so distinct CDR3 sequences, 6.5% to 10% were seen once, and the ten largest hold about 15%. Overall study findings and caveats: Disease-linked clones, CD8+, were relatively rare in peripheral blood. A TCR beta motif made of fewer than 10 highly homologous variants seemed typical of ankylosing spondylitis blood.

This clonotype was seen ten or more times. Its antigen is not identified. Germline V gives CDR1 SNHLY, CDR2 FYNNEI. The V end lost 7 bases, the J end lost 0 bases, and 16 bases lay between the germline ends. The CDR3 extends over 15 amino acids. Sequencing was performed on blood, either unsorted or a sorted T cell fraction (not recorded which). The sequence was obtained from a male donor with ankylosing spondylitis. The rearrangement joins TRBV2 to TRBJ2-7; D gene unclear. The DNA for the CDR3 is TGTGCCAGCACCGACTCCCTTAGGAGCTCCTACGAGCAGTACTTC. Protein product: CASTDSLRSSYEQYF.